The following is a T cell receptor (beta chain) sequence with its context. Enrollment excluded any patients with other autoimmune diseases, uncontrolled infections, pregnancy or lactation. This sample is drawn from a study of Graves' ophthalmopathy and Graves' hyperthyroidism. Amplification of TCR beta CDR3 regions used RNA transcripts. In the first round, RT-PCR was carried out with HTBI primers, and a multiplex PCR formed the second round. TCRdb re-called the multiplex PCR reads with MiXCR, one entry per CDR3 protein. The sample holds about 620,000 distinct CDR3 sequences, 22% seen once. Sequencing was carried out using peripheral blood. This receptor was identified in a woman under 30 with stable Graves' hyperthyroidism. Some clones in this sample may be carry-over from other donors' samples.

CDR3 in DNA: TGTGCCAGCAGTTACCCGCAGTATGGCTACACCTTC. This gives the protein CASSYPQYGYTF. The chain has TRBV6-2 or TRBV6-3 and TRBJ1-2; D remains ambiguous. CDR3 length equals 12 residues. V was pared by 2 bases and J by 5 bases, with 6 bases between. Germline CDR1 reads MNHEY; CDR2 reads SVGEGT.